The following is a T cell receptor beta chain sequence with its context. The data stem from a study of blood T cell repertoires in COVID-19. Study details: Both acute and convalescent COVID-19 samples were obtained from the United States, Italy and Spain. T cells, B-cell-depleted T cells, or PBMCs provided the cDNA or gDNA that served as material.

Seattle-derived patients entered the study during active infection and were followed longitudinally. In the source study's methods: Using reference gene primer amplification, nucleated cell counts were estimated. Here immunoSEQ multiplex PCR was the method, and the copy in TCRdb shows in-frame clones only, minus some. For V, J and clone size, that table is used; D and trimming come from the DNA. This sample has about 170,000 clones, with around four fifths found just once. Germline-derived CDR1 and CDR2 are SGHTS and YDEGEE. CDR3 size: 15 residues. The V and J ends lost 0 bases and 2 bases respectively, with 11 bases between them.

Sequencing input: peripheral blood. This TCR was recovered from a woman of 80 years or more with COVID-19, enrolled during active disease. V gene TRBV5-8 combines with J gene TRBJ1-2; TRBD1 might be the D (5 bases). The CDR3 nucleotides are TGTGCCAGCAGCTTGGCCAGGGTCGGGAACTATGGCTACACCTTC. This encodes CASSLARVGNYGYTF.